This T cell receptor (beta chain) was captured by sequencing in a study of graft-versus-host responses after intestinal transplantation. Study-level points and caveats: Present in recipient marrow, GvH clones included some that appeared first in ileum or blood.

The CDR3 runs 17 residues. Germline V gene sequence: CDR1 SGHTA, CDR2 FQGNSA. V lost 5 bases, J lost 0 bases, and 5 bases stayed unmatched. The data were produced by immunoSEQ multiplex PCR, yet TCRdb's version contains in-frame clones alone and is incomplete. The sample shows over 65,000 clones, approximately 89% of them seen only once. On this clone: The target antigen is unknown.

V usage is TRBV7-2 and J usage is TRBJ2-5; TRBD2 aligns across 14 bases. The input for sequencing was unstimulated CD8+ T cells sorted from spleen or lymph node cells, taken before transplant. This receptor was obtained from a human donor who was the organ donor for an intestinal transplant. This chain's CDR3 is CASSPGLAGGYQETQYF. The CDR3 bases are TGTGCCAGCAGCCCCGGACTAGCGGGGGGTTACCAAGAGACCCAGTACTTC.